Listed here are 30 T cell receptor beta chains from one sample, sequenced in a study of T cells expressing NK-cell markers. TCRdb reprocessed the 5' RACE reads; each CDR3 protein has one entry and no DNA is given. The sample totals 550,000 or so distinct CDR3 sequences. Sequenced material: blood T cells: a sorted CD56 or NKG2C T cell subset, CD4+ or CD8+ T cells, or bulk PBMC T cells (not recorded which). Receptors originate from a man aged 18 to 35 in good health.

The chain recombines TRBV5-5 with TRBJ2-3; there is no DNA to check the TCRdb D call of TRBD1. The CDR3 length is 16 residues. CDR1 and CDR2 from the germline V gene are SGHKS and YYEKEE (reference sequence). This chain's CDR3 is CASSPESGTVTDTQYF.

The chain has TRBV7-6 and TRBJ2-1. This CDR3 has 13 residues. Germline-derived CDR1 and CDR2 are SGHVS and FNYEAQ. The CDR3 region is CASSFSGYNEQFF.

J is TRBJ2-1 and V is TRBV5-5; TCRdb calls TRBD1, which cannot be checked without DNA. There are 12 residues in the CDR3. The germline CDR1 and CDR2 sequences are SGHKS and YYEKEE (reference sequence). CDR3 sequence: CASSLGGEPHFF.

The genes are TRBV24-1 and TRBJ2-1; with no DNA, the TCRdb D assignment of TRBD2 cannot be verified. Per germline, CDR1 KGHDR and CDR2 SFDVKD. The CDR3 loop spans 15 amino acids. CDR3 in amino acids: CATSAGAGGRNEQFF.

V and J are TRBV27 and TRBJ2-3; TCRdb's D call of TRBD2 is untestable without DNA. The CDR3 is made up of 15 amino acids. CDR1 is MNHEY, CDR2 SMNVEV, per germline (reference sequence). CDR3 protein: CASSFQPSMGDTQYF.

The rearrangement uses TRBV19 and TRBJ2-4; the D call from TCRdb, TRBD1, cannot be confirmed without DNA. CDR3 length: 14 amino acids. Germline V gene data show CDR1 as LNHDA and CDR2 as SQIVND (reference sequence). CDR3 sequence reads: CASSIRGLVDIQYF.

The rearrangement joins TRBV25-1 to TRBJ2-5. The CDR3 loop spans 12 amino acids. CDR1 and CDR2 (germline): MGHDK, SYGVNS. The CDR3 region is CASSESWETQYF.

The V gene is TRBV7-8, the J gene TRBJ1-2; the TCRdb call, TRBD1, lacks DNA for checking. The CDR3 consists of 15 residues. Germline V gives CDR1 SGHVS, CDR2 FQNEAQ. The chain's CDR3 is CASSLAGRGRGGYTF.

J is TRBJ2-5 and V is TRBV12-3 or TRBV12-4; no DNA is available, so the TRBD2 call from TCRdb remains unchecked. CDR3 size: 19 residues. The CDR3 sequence is CASSFGKIAGEGSQETQYF.

The chain recombines TRBV5-4 with TRBJ2-5; TCRdb indicates TRBD2, and absent DNA this call remains unverified. This CDR3 comprises 13 residues. CDR1 is SGHNT, CDR2 YYREEE, per germline (reference sequence). The CDR3 loop is CATWTGGFATQYF. Filled out from reference TRBV5-4 and TRBJ2-5, the complete variable domain reads ETGVTQSPTHLIKTRGQQVTLRCSSQSGHNTVSWYQQALGQGPQFIFQYYREEENGRGNFPPRFSGLQFPNYSSELNVNALELDDSALYLCATWTGGFATQYFGPGTRLLVL.

V gene TRBV27 combines with J gene TRBJ2-2; TCRdb proposes TRBD2, but this gene call is untestable without DNA. Germline V gene data show CDR1 as MNHEY and CDR2 as SMNVEV (reference sequence). The CDR3 sequence is 15 residues long. Here the CDR3 reads CASSRLARNTGELFF.

The rearrangement links TRBV29-1 to TRBJ2-7; as DNA is missing, the TRBD2 call by TCRdb cannot be tested. The CDR3 has 15 residues. The germline V gene has CDR1 SQVTM and CDR2 ANQGSEA. This CDR3 reads CSGTSPTSSGYEQYF.

The CDR3 sequence: CSAPRGLGEQFF. This sequence joins TRBV20-1 and TRBJ2-1; TCRdb's assignment of TRBD1 cannot be checked, as there is no DNA. This CDR3 is built from 12 residues. Germline lookup yields CDR1 DFQATT and CDR2 SNEGSKA (reference sequence).

The chain combines TRBV9 with TRBJ2-1; TCRdb proposes TRBD2, but this gene call is untestable without DNA. The CDR3 consists of 15 residues. Germline-derived CDR1 and CDR2 are SGDLS and YYNGEE. The CDR3 reads CASSVGLAGVFEQFF.

The chain employs TRBV11-2 and TRBJ2-7; without DNA, the TCRdb call of TRBD2 cannot be checked. Looked up from germline, CDR1 is SGHAT and CDR2 is FQNNGV. The CDR3 runs 14 residues. CDR3 sequence: CASSSLAGEGEQYF.

The CDR3 sequence: CASSTTRRARDSSYNEQFF. The V call is TRBV7-8, the J call TRBJ2-1; TCRdb proposes TRBD1, but this gene call is untestable without DNA. Germline lookup yields CDR1 SGHVS and CDR2 FQNEAQ. This CDR3 is 19 amino acids long.

The genes are TRBV19 and TRBJ2-3; TCRdb returns TRBD1, unconfirmable since there is no DNA. Germline V gives CDR1 LNHDA, CDR2 SQIVND (reference sequence). CDR3 size: 14 residues. CDR3 amino acids: CASASRGGTDTQYF.

This sequence joins TRBV7-9 and TRBJ2-1; TCRdb picks TRBD2, but there is no DNA to check that call. The CDR3 extends over 14 amino acids. Per germline, CDR1 SEHNR and CDR2 FQNEAQ (reference sequence). The CDR3 is CASFFSAESDEQFF.

The chain uses TRBV9 and TRBJ2-3; TCRdb proposes TRBD1, but this gene call is untestable without DNA. Germline-derived CDR1 and CDR2 are SGDLS and YYNGEE. The CDR3 sequence is 15 residues long. CDR3 region: CASSGQGGITDTQYF.

CDR3 protein: CSASGGKDGYTF. The J gene is TRBJ1-2, the V gene TRBV20-1. Germline V gives CDR1 DFQATT, CDR2 SNEGSKA (reference sequence). The CDR3 has 12 residues.

The chain couples TRBV6-2 or TRBV6-3 to TRBJ2-7. There are 14 residues in the CDR3. The germline V gene has CDR1 MNHEY and CDR2 SVGEGT. The chain's CDR3 is CASSYSAGVHEQYF.

This chain uses TRBV27 with TRBJ2-3; the D call from TCRdb, TRBD2, cannot be confirmed without DNA. Germline assignment: CDR1 MNHEY and CDR2 SMNVEV (reference sequence). The CDR3 is 15 residues long. The CDR3: CASSSRGSSTDTQYF.

The V call is TRBV10-3, the J call TRBJ2-6; absent DNA, TCRdb's TRBD1 call cannot be checked. Germline CDR1 reads ENHRY; CDR2 reads SYGVKD. The CDR3 sequence is 16 residues long. CDR3 loop: CAISDKAGAGANVLTF.

This chain connects TRBV5-1 to TRBJ2-2; TCRdb indicates TRBD2, and absent DNA this call remains unverified. CDR3 length: 15 residues. CDR1 is SGHRS, CDR2 YFSETQ, per germline. The CDR3: CASSSTGLDWGELFF.

V and J are TRBV7-3 and TRBJ2-2. CDR1 and CDR2 (germline): SGHTA, FQGTGA. This CDR3 contains 14 residues. CDR3 amino acids: CASSLRMNTGELFF.

The chain is built from TRBV11-2 and TRBJ1-2; lacking DNA, the TRBD1 call made by TCRdb goes unchecked. The germline V gene encodes CDR1 SGHAT and CDR2 FQNNGV. The CDR3 runs 15 residues. CDR3 amino acids: CASSLDPEGMGGYTF. Together with reference TRBV11-2 and TRBJ1-2, the CDR3 gives the full variable domain: EAGVAQSPRYKIIEKRQSVAFWCNPISGHATLYWYQQILGQGPKLLIQFQNNGVVDDSQLPKDRFSAERLKGVDSTLKIQPAKLEDSAVYLCASSLDPEGMGGYTFGSGTRLTVV.

This chain joins TRBV5-1 and TRBJ2-1; TCRdb lists TRBD1, though no DNA is available to test this call. Per the germline V gene, CDR1 is SGHRS and CDR2 is YFSETQ. CDR3 size: 15 residues. The CDR3 loop reads CASQPWGGTYNEQFF.

The chain joins TRBV7-2 to TRBJ2-7; the TRBD1 assignment by TCRdb is unverifiable without DNA. Germline V lookup: CDR1 SGHTA, CDR2 FQGNSA. CDR3 size: 15 residues. CDR3 sequence: CASSPVGPTRHEQYF. Full variable domain (missing parts from reference TRBV7-2 and TRBJ2-7): GAGVSQSPSNKVTEKGKDVELRCDPISGHTALYWYRQSLGQGLEFLIYFQGNSAPDKSGLPSDRFSAERTGGSVSTLTIQRTQQEDSAVYLCASSPVGPTRHEQYFGPGTRLTVT.

The chain couples TRBV7-8 to TRBJ2-1; TCRdb outputs TRBD1, but without DNA this stays unchecked. The length of the CDR3 is 12 residues. CDR1 is SGHVS and CDR2 is FQNEAQ in the germline V gene. The CDR3 region is CASRGGRDGQFF.

The chain carries TRBV6-2 or TRBV6-3 and TRBJ2-2. Germline lookup yields CDR1 MNHEY and CDR2 SVGEGT. The CDR3 is 11 residues long. The CDR3 region is CASRSPGELFF.